Below, 20 T cell receptor beta chains from the same sample are listed, as sequenced in a study of blood T cell repertoires in COVID-19. Repertoires were generated with immunoSEQ multiplex PCR, while TCRdb's copy carries only in-frame clones and drops some. The sample yields about 360,000 clones, 81% seen once. Material for sequencing was peripheral blood. The receptors were sampled from a human donor with acute or convalescent COVID-19. The donor label of this sample is uncertain.

The chain is built from TRBV7-9 and TRBJ1-1; TRBD1 might be the D (5 bases). Trimming removed 7 bases from V and 6 bases from J, with 15 bases in between. There are 13 residues in the CDR3. Germline values: CDR1 SEHNR, CDR2 FQNEAQ (reference sequence). CDR3 DNA sequence: TGTGCCAGCACCGAGGGGACTATCCCTGAAGCTTTCTTT. Amino acids: CASTEGTIPEAFF.

The V and J genes are TRBV3-1 (or the pseudogene TRBV3-2) and TRBJ1-1, with TRBD1 matching over 12 bases. CDR3 size: 17 residues. Trimming cost V 4 bases and J 1 base; bases outside gene matches: 7. Looked up from germline, CDR1 is LGHDT and CDR2 is YNNKEL (reference sequence). CDR3 protein: CASSPRDRGLENTEAFF. CDR3 nucleotide sequence: TGTGCCAGCAGCCCCCGGGACAGGGGGCTGGAGAACACTGAAGCTTTCTTT.

The chain links TRBV14 to TRBJ2-7; TRBD2 matches at 7 bases. The CDR3 has 14 residues. CDR1 is SGHDN and CDR2 is FVKESK in the germline V gene. The J segment lost 3 bases and the V segment lost 4 bases, leaving 6 bases of the junction unmatched. CDR3 in DNA: TGTGCCAGCAGCCTCGCGGGGGTGATCTACGAGCAGTACTTC. It is translated as CASSLAGVIYEQYF.

The chain links TRBV7-2 to TRBJ2-1; 13 nucleotides agree with TRBD2. V lost 7 bases, J lost 13 bases, and 10 bases stayed unmatched. The CDR3 consists of 14 residues. Per the germline V gene, CDR1 is SGHTA and CDR2 is FQGNSA. The CDR3 coding sequence is TGTGCCAGCACTCTCCCGGGACTAGCGGGATTTCAGTTCTTC. Amino acids: CASTLPGLAGFQFF.

The rearrangement joins TRBV5-1 to TRBJ1-2; 7 nucleotides match TRBD1. V was pared by 1 base and J by 2 bases, with 5 bases of the junction left unmatched. Looked up from germline, CDR1 is SGHRS and CDR2 is YFSETQ. This CDR3 region has 15 residues. This chain's CDR3 is CASSLNTGQNYGYTF. DNA of the CDR3: TGCGCCAGCAGCTTGAATACGGGACAGAACTATGGCTACACCTTC.

The chain recombines TRBV28 with TRBJ1-6; no definite D call. CDR1 and CDR2 from the germline V gene are MDHEN and SYDVKM. The CDR3 consists of 14 residues. Trimming cost V 3 bases and J 7 bases, with 10 bases left between them. As DNA, the CDR3 is TGTGCCAGCAGTTTGATTGCGGCGAATTCACCCCTCCACTTT. Residues: CASSLIAANSPLHF.

This clone has only a few counts. The rearrangement joins TRBV5-4 to TRBJ2-5, with 8 bases matching TRBD1. J gave up 9 bases and V 1 base, and 8 bases lay outside the gene matches. Germline values: CDR1 SGHNT, CDR2 YYREEE (reference sequence). This CDR3 contains 14 residues. CDR3: CASSLHRGSRAQYF. In nucleotides, the CDR3 is TGTGCCAGCAGCTTGCACAGGGGGTCCCGGGCCCAGTACTTC.

This sequence joins TRBV5-1 and TRBJ2-6; perhaps TRBD1 as D (5 bases). This CDR3 is built from 16 residues. Germline CDR1 SGHRS, CDR2 YFSETQ. The V and J ends lost 4 bases and 1 base respectively, with 12 bases between them. CDR3 residues: CASSHGHESGANVLTF. In DNA form, the CDR3 reads TGCGCCAGCAGCCACGGACACGAATCTGGGGCCAACGTCCTGACTTTC.

In its sample, this clone was seen a few times. The rearrangement links TRBV2 to TRBJ2-7, with 7 bases identical to TRBD1. The CDR3 runs 14 residues. The junction had 5 bases not matched to a gene; V was cut back by 6 bases and J by 0 bases. Germline V CDR1 and CDR2: SNHLY, FYNNEI. The chain's CDR3 is CASRGDRSSYEQYF. In DNA, the CDR3 is TGTGCCAGCAGGGGGGACAGATCCTCCTACGAGCAGTACTTC.

The chain recombines TRBV7-9 with TRBJ2-7; 9 positions agree with TRBD1. The CDR3 is 17 amino acids. Germline assignment: CDR1 SEHNR and CDR2 FQNEAQ (reference sequence). The J segment lost 6 bases and the V segment lost 4 bases, leaving 16 bases of the junction unmatched. The CDR3 is CASSSIGGGQGAREQYF. The CDR3 nucleotides read TGTGCCAGCAGCTCAATAGGAGGGGGACAGGGTGCTCGCGAGCAGTACTTC.

The V call is TRBV29-1, the J call TRBJ1-1; D is perhaps TRBD1 (5 bases). The CDR3 totals 12 residues. Germline V gene data show CDR1 as SQVTM and CDR2 as ANQGSEA. Trimming cost V 7 bases and J 10 bases, with 19 bases left between them. CDR3 nucleotides: TGCAGCGGCCGTGATGGGGCCCAGAGAGCTTTCTTT. This sequence encodes CSGRDGAQRAFF. The full variable domain, rest sourced from reference TRBV29-1 and TRBJ1-1, is SAVISQKPSRDICQRGTSLTIQCQVDSQVTMMFWYRQQPGQSLTLIATANQGSEATYESGFVIDKFPISRPNLTFSTLTVSNMSPEDSSIYLCSGRDGAQRAFFGQGTRLTVV.

The chain carries TRBV5-1 and TRBJ2-7; D unclear. The CDR3 totals 12 residues. The germline V and J ends were trimmed by 0 bases and 4 bases, with 5 bases remaining between them. Looked up from germline, CDR1 is SGHRS and CDR2 is YFSETQ. The CDR3 spells CASSLDGYEQYF. The CDR3 DNA sequence: TGCGCCAGCAGCTTGGACGGGTACGAGCAGTACTTC. Variable domain in full (rest from reference TRBV5-1 and TRBJ2-7): KAGVTQTPRYLIKTRGQQVTLSCSPISGHRSVSWYQQTPGQGLQFLFEYFSETQRNKGNFPGRFSGRQFSNSRSEMNVSTLELGDSALYLCASSLDGYEQYFGPGTRLTVT.

The chain uses TRBV2 and TRBJ1-1; TRBD1 matches at 10 bases. The CDR3 is 15 amino acids. CDR1 is SNHLY and CDR2 is FYNNEI in the germline V gene. The V and J ends lost 8 bases and 5 bases, in that order; junction bases with no gene match: 11. The CDR3 loop reads CASWGTGALRTEAFF. The CDR3, as DNA: TGTGCCAGCTGGGGGACAGGGGCCCTGAGGACTGAAGCTTTCTTT.

V gene TRBV5-1 combines with J gene TRBJ1-4, with 7 bases identical to TRBD1. This CDR3 contains 15 residues. J gave up 5 bases and V 5 bases, and 9 bases lay outside the gene matches. In germline, CDR1 is SGHRS, CDR2 YFSETQ. Written as DNA, the CDR3 is TGCGCCAGCAGTTTTGACAGGGCATTAAATGAAAAACTGTTTTTT. Amino acids: CASSFDRALNEKLFF.

This chain connects TRBV19 to TRBJ2-3; maybe TRBD1 (5 bases). The CDR3 runs 15 residues. The V end lost 5 bases, the J end lost 0 bases, and 12 bases lay between the germline ends. Germline V gene data show CDR1 as LNHDA and CDR2 as SQIVND (reference sequence). Here the CDR3 reads CASSPRQTSTDTQYF. As DNA, the CDR3 is TGTGCCAGTAGTCCCCGACAGACTAGCACAGATACGCAGTATTTT.

This clone appeared a few times. The V and J genes are TRBV5-6 and TRBJ1-1; 7 bases match TRBD1. Trimming at V came to 0 bases and at J to 2 bases, leaving 4 bases not matched to a gene. The germline gives CDR1 SGHDT, CDR2 YYEEEE. The CDR3 has 15 residues. DNA of the CDR3: TGTGCCAGCAGCTTGGTGGGACAGCGCAACACTGAAGCTTTCTTT. Protein product: CASSLVGQRNTEAFF.

The chain couples TRBV19 to TRBJ1-2; 12 bases map to TRBD1. CDR1 and CDR2 (germline): LNHDA, SQIVND (reference sequence). The V segment lost 5 bases and the J segment 8 bases; nucleotides outside the gene matches: 9. The CDR3 loop spans 15 amino acids. The CDR3 protein is CASSAGGTGGAGYTF. In DNA form, the CDR3 reads TGTGCCAGTAGTGCCGGCGGGACAGGGGGCGCCGGCTACACCTTC.

V and J are TRBV19 and TRBJ1-1, with D hard to call. The CDR3 consists of 14 residues. V was pared by 5 bases and J by 4 bases, with 14 bases between. Germline CDR1 LNHDA, CDR2 SQIVND (reference sequence). CDR3 region: CASSVTGLGTEAFF. DNA of the CDR3: TGTGCCAGTAGTGTGACCGGGTTAGGCACTGAAGCTTTCTTT.

The chain couples TRBV6-6 to TRBJ2-3; TRBD2 agrees at 10 bases. The CDR3 runs to 16 residues. CDR1 is MNHNY, CDR2 SVGAGI, per germline (reference sequence). With 6 bases clipped from V and 0 bases from J, the junction kept 6 bases outside the gene matches. CDR3 residues: CASSPSGGVSTDTQYF. The DNA for the CDR3 is TGTGCCAGCAGCCCCAGCGGGGGGGTTAGCACAGATACGCAGTATTTT.

The chain uses TRBV7-9 and TRBJ1-4; D perhaps matches TRBD1 (6 bases). This CDR3 comprises 16 residues. V was shortened by 5 bases and J by 8 bases, with 21 bases between the two germline ends. Germline CDR1 is SEHNR and CDR2 is FQNEAQ (reference sequence). The CDR3 coding sequence is TGTGCCAGCAGCAAAAGCAACAGGGAAGTGGTCGAAAAACTGTTTTTT. Its translation is CASSKSNREVVEKLFF.